Below are 15 T cell receptor beta chains sequenced from a single sample in a study of PD-1 blockade in classical Hodgkin lymphoma. This sample's time point: newly diagnosed, previously untreated cHL patient sample. TCRdb keeps only in-frame clones here, not all; method: immunoSEQ multiplex PCR. Among tens of thousands of clones listed, approximately 90% were seen once. The specimen sequenced was peripheral blood mononuclear cells (PBMCs). These receptors were collected from a human donor with classical Hodgkin lymphoma.

The chain is built from TRBV10-1 and TRBJ2-2; D is perhaps TRBD1 (5 bases). This CDR3 is built from 16 residues. V lost 11 bases, J lost 3 bases, and 22 bases lay in between. CDR1 WNHNN and CDR2 SYGVQD come from the germline V gene (reference sequence). DNA of the CDR3: TGCGCCCAAGGTACAGGCGCAATGTTATACACCGGGGAGCTGTTTTTT. It specifies CAQGTGAMLYTGELFF.

This rearrangement joins TRBV5-1 to TRBJ2-5; maybe TRBD2 (6 bases). Germline V gives CDR1 SGHRS, CDR2 YFSETQ. V lost 3 bases and J 3 bases, leaving 15 bases between the germline ends. CDR3 size: 15 residues. The DNA of the CDR3 is TGCGCCAGCAGCTCCACCGCGGGACTCGAAGAGACCCAGTACTTC. This sequence encodes CASSSTAGLEETQYF.

This clone has more than one count but fewer than ten. V gene TRBV6-1 combines with J gene TRBJ1-2; 9 bases are shared with TRBD1. V was clipped by 4 bases and J by 7 bases; unmatched bases: 4. The CDR3 is 13 amino acids. Germline V gene sequence: CDR1 MNHNS, CDR2 SASEGT. CDR3 DNA: TGTGCCAGCAGTGGGACAGGGGCGGGTGGCTACACCTTC. Protein sequence: CASSGTGAGGYTF.

J is TRBJ1-1 and V is TRBV19, with no clear D. V was shortened by 2 bases and J by 0 bases, with 4 bases between the two germline ends. The germline V gene has CDR1 LNHDA and CDR2 SQIVND (reference sequence). CDR3 size: 13 residues. CDR3 bases: TGTGCCAGTAGTATACCGCTGAACACTGAAGCTTTCTTT. Translated, it gives CASSIPLNTEAFF.

V usage is TRBV6-1 and J usage is TRBJ1-1; a possible D gene is TRBD1 (5 bases). Between the trimmed V and J ends, which lost 5 bases and 7 bases, there was a span of 14 bases. This CDR3 is 13 amino acids long. The germline V gene encodes CDR1 MNHNS and CDR2 SASEGT. CDR3 sequence reads: CASSSVRQSEAFF. Here the CDR3 DNA reads TGTGCCAGCAGTTCCGTTCGACAGAGTGAAGCTTTCTTT.

This chain uses TRBV5-1 with TRBJ1-1; 10 bases line up with TRBD1. The CDR3 runs to 14 residues. Germline V lookup: CDR1 SGHRS, CDR2 YFSETQ. V shed 4 bases, J shed 10 bases, and the junction held 10 bases outside the gene matches. The CDR3 reads CASSVGTGAPGAFF. The CDR3 DNA follows: TGCGCCAGCAGCGTAGGGACAGGGGCCCCCGGAGCTTTCTTT.

This chain connects TRBV29-1 to TRBJ2-5; 11 bases fit TRBD2. CDR3 length: 15 amino acids. The J segment lost 4 bases and the V segment lost 4 bases, leaving 8 bases of the junction unmatched. Per the germline V gene, CDR1 is SQVTM and CDR2 is ANQGSEA. The CDR3 protein is CSVGSLAGALETQYF. The CDR3 DNA follows: TGCAGCGTTGGGTCACTAGCGGGAGCCTTAGAGACCCAGTACTTC. The variable domain in full, completed from reference TRBV29-1 and TRBJ2-5, reads SAVISQKPSRDICQRGTSLTIQCQVDSQVTMMFWYRQQPGQSLTLIATANQGSEATYESGFVIDKFPISRPNLTFSTLTVSNMSPEDSSIYLCSVGSLAGALETQYFGPGTRLLVL.

The V gene is TRBV6-1, the J gene TRBJ2-7; D is ambiguous. V was cut by 4 bases and J by 5 bases, with 15 bases left in between. The CDR3 spans 14 residues. The germline gives CDR1 MNHNS, CDR2 SASEGT. The CDR3 sequence is CASSVGPAYHEQYF. For the CDR3, the DNA is TGTGCCAGCAGTGTAGGCCCCGCCTACCACGAGCAGTACTTC.

In the case of this clone: In the same sample, other DNA sequences code for this CDR3. The V gene is TRBV5-1, the J gene TRBJ2-3; maybe TRBD1 (6 bases). There are 15 residues in the CDR3. The V end lost 0 bases, the J end lost 3 bases, and 11 bases lay between the germline ends. CDR1 is SGHRS and CDR2 is YFSETQ in the germline V gene. The CDR3 is CASSLGGRGTDTQYF. As DNA, the CDR3 is TGCGCCAGCAGCTTGGGGGGCAGGGGTACAGATACGCAGTATTTT. The full variable domain, in which reference TRBV5-1 and TRBJ2-3 provide the parts outside the CDR3, is KAGVTQTPRYLIKTRGQQVTLSCSPISGHRSVSWYQQTPGQGLQFLFEYFSETQRNKGNFPGRFSGRQFSNSRSEMNVSTLELGDSALYLCASSLGGRGTDTQYFGPGTRLTVL.

The chain uses TRBV18 and TRBJ2-3; possibly TRBD2 for D (7 bases). This CDR3 is 17 amino acids long. Germline CDR1 and CDR2: KGHSH and LQKENI. The germline V and J ends were trimmed by 3 bases and 1 base, with 17 bases remaining between them. The CDR3 nucleotides are TGTGCCAGCTCACCCCTTCCGCGGGGGCCCCGCACAGATACGCAGTATTTT. This translates into CASSPLPRGPRTDTQYF. The full variable domain, in which reference TRBV18 and TRBJ2-3 provide the parts outside the CDR3, is NAGVMQNPRHLVRRRGQEARLRCSPMKGHSHVYWYRQLPEEGLKFMVYLQKENIIDESGMPKERFSAEFPKEGPSILRIQQVVRGDSAAYFCASSPLPRGPRTDTQYFGPGTRLTVL.

J is TRBJ1-1 and V is TRBV4-1; TRBD1 is a possible D gene (5 bases). V was clipped by 2 bases and J by 1 base, with 14 bases between them. The germline V gene has CDR1 MGHRA and CDR2 YSYEKL. There are 16 residues in the CDR3. CDR3 bases: TGCGCCAGCAGCCAATATTGGGAGGGACCGAACACTGAAGCTTTCTTT. Its protein product is CASSQYWEGPNTEAFF.

This clone was seen more than once but under ten times. The V call is TRBV9, the J call TRBJ1-3; D gene ambiguous. CDR1 is SGDLS and CDR2 is YYNGEE in the germline V gene. Trimming pared 3 bases from V and 1 base from J, leaving 11 bases between. The CDR3 has 15 residues. In DNA, the CDR3 is TGTGCCAGCAGCGCCTGGGAGGGTTCTGGAAACACCATATATTTT. Amino acids: CASSAWEGSGNTIYF.

The chain is built from TRBV10-2 and TRBJ1-2; D call uncertain. Germline V CDR1 and CDR2: WSHSY, SAAADI. V was trimmed by 7 bases and J by 4 bases, leaving 13 bases between them. The CDR3 totals 13 residues. CDR3 DNA: TGCGCCAGCACAACGGGGATCGGCTATGGCTACACCTTC. Translating gives CASTTGIGYGYTF.

The chain is built from TRBV7-6 and TRBJ2-5; 11 bases fit TRBD1. CDR1 and CDR2 from the germline V gene are SGHVS and FNYEAQ. The CDR3 runs to 14 residues. Trimming took 7 bases from V and 5 from J; bases not matched to a gene: 6. The CDR3 sequence: CASTRTGGGETQYF. The CDR3 nucleotides are TGTGCCAGCACTCGGACAGGGGGCGGCGAGACCCAGTACTTC.

The V gene is TRBV5-4, the J gene TRBJ2-5, with 11 bases matching TRBD2. Germline V CDR1 and CDR2: SGHNT, YYREEE (reference sequence). J gave up 4 bases and V 5 bases, and 7 bases lay outside the gene matches. CDR3 length: 15 residues. The DNA of the CDR3 is TGTGCCAGCAGTCCCATAACTAGCGGGAGAGAGACCCAGTACTTC. Its protein product is CASSPITSGRETQYF.